This entry describes one T cell receptor (beta chain). Other nucleotide sequences in the sample specify the same CDR3. The sample belongs to a study of blood T cell repertoires in COVID-19. Trimming took 1 base from V and 3 from J; bases not matched to a gene: 3. The CDR3 runs to 14 residues. Germline CDR1 and CDR2: SGHRS and YFSETQ. Repertoires were generated with immunoSEQ multiplex PCR, while TCRdb's copy carries only in-frame clones and drops some. Of roughly 250,000 clones listed, roughly 91% are singletons. Input material: peripheral blood. The TCR sequence derives from a man between 25 and 39 years old with acute or convalescent COVID-19. The chain combines TRBV5-1 with TRBJ2-7; 8 positions agree with TRBD2. The CDR3 sequence: CASSLTSGNYEQYF. The CDR3 DNA reads TGCGCCAGCAGCTTGACTAGCGGAAACTACGAGCAGTACTTC.